The next 16 T cell receptor beta chains were all read from a single sample in a study of early T cells in non-severe SARS-CoV-2 infection. Each CDR3 protein gets one entry after TCRdb re-called the 5' RACE reads with MiXCR. Among tens of thousands of distinct CDR3 sequences, less than 7% were seen once, and the ten largest hold around 12%. Sequencing was performed on whole blood. All receptors come from an adult who was a healthcare worker with PCR-confirmed SARS-CoV-2 infection or an uninfected control (not recorded which).

This clonotype was seen only a few times. The gene calls are TRBV7-8 and TRBJ1-2; D unresolved. The germline V gene encodes CDR1 SGHVS and CDR2 FQNEAQ. The V end lost 5 bases, the J end lost 3 bases, and 16 bases lay between the germline ends. There are 15 residues in the CDR3. The CDR3 DNA follows: TGTGCCAGCAGCCTAGGAAGCACGCTACACTATGGCTACACCTTC. This encodes CASSLGSTLHYGYTF.

This clonotype was seen ten or more times. The J gene is TRBJ2-7, the V gene TRBV7-9; 10 bases align to TRBD1. The trim removed 1 base at V and 6 bases at J, leaving 6 bases unmatched. The CDR3 spans 15 residues. The germline V gene encodes CDR1 SEHNR and CDR2 FQNEAQ (reference sequence). CDR3: CASSLGGTGDREQYF. The DNA for the CDR3 is TGTGCCAGCAGCTTAGGGGGGACAGGGGACCGCGAGCAGTACTTC.

At least ten counts were recorded for this clonotype. The rearrangement joins TRBV7-9 to TRBJ1-1; 12 bases line up with TRBD1. This CDR3 has 15 residues. The trim removed 5 bases at V and 6 bases at J, leaving 7 bases unmatched. Germline V gene sequence: CDR1 SEHNR, CDR2 FQNEAQ (reference sequence). The chain's CDR3 is CASSPLGQGASEAFF. DNA of the CDR3: TGTGCCAGCAGCCCCCTGGGACAGGGGGCCTCTGAAGCTTTCTTT. Combining the CDR3 with reference TRBV7-9 and TRBJ1-1 gives the whole variable domain DTGVSQNPRHKITKRGQNVTFRCDPISEHNRLYWYRQTLGQGPEFLTYFQNEAQLEKSRLLSDRFSAERPKGSFSTLEIQRTEQGDSAMYLCASSPLGQGASEAFFGQGTRLTVV.

Only a few counts were recorded for this clonotype. In nucleotides, the CDR3 is TGTGCCAGCAACATTTGGAGGGTGGATGCGGTAGCCAAAAACATTCAGTACTTC. It codes for CASNIWRVDAVAKNIQYF. This rearrangement joins TRBV2 to TRBJ2-4; D possibly corresponds to TRBD2 (6 bases). The CDR3 length is 18 residues. Germline CDR1 SNHLY, CDR2 FYNNEI. The V gene lost 7 bases and the J gene lost 0 bases, with 22 bases spanning the gap.

This clonotype was detected ten times or more. V usage is TRBV18 and J usage is TRBJ2-6, with D tentatively TRBD1 (6 bases). This CDR3 contains 16 residues. CDR1 KGHSH and CDR2 LQKENI come from the germline V gene. Trimming took 3 bases from V and 0 from J, leaving 9 bases between them. The CDR3 bases are TGTGCCAGCTCACCGATGACAGGCTCTGGGGCCAACGTCCTGACTTTC. This encodes CASSPMTGSGANVLTF.

This clonotype has ten or more counts. The chain employs TRBV7-6 and TRBJ2-7; D is unresolved. The germline CDR1 and CDR2 sequences are SGHVS and FNYEAQ. Trimming cost V 1 base and J 2 bases, with 12 bases left between them. This CDR3 spans 15 amino acids. The CDR3 DNA reads TGTGCCAGCAGCTTAGAGGCCGGCAGGCCCTACGAGCAGTACTTC. Residues: CASSLEAGRPYEQYF.

This clonotype appeared many times. The rearrangement links TRBV20-1 to TRBJ1-5; 7 bases fit TRBD1. This CDR3 has 13 amino acids. V shed 6 bases and J 3 bases; nucleotides not matched to a gene: 5. Germline loops: CDR1 DFQATT, CDR2 SNEGSKA (reference sequence). CDR3 residues: CSAGTAPNQPQHF. CDR3 bases: TGCAGTGCAGGGACAGCTCCCAATCAGCCCCAGCATTTT.

With regard to this clonotype: A much larger clone differs from this one at a single base, so this may be a read error. This chain links TRBV10-3 with TRBJ2-3, with D perhaps being TRBD1 or TRBD2 (5 bases each). The CDR3 covers 19 residues. V shed 4 bases and J shed 5 bases, with 28 bases lying between them. In germline, CDR1 is ENHRY, CDR2 SYGVKD. Here the CDR3 reads CAISGFSGTNDPKIDTQYF. CDR3 nucleotide sequence: TGTGCCATCAGTGGCTTTTCCGGGACCAACGACCCCAAGATAGATACGCAGTATTTT.

There are many counts of this clonotype. The chain recombines TRBV6-4 with TRBJ1-2, with D unclear. The germline V gene has CDR1 MRHNA and CDR2 SNTAGT. Between the trimmed V and J ends, which lost 2 bases and 8 bases, there was a span of 6 bases. There are 11 residues in the CDR3. The CDR3 here is CASSDGRGYTF. CDR3 coding DNA: TGTGCCAGCAGTGACGGGAGAGGCTACACCTTC.

There are a few counts of this clonotype. V gene TRBV7-9 combines with J gene TRBJ1-4, with a weak D call TRBD1 (5 bases). Trimming left V 0 bases short and J 4 bases short, with 18 bases between. The CDR3 runs 18 residues. CDR1 is SEHNR and CDR2 is FQNEAQ in the germline V gene (reference sequence). In DNA, the CDR3 is TGTGCCAGCAGCTTAGCGTCCCAGGGAAGGCCACGTAATGAAAAACTGTTTTTT. Translation gives CASSLASQGRPRNEKLFF.

A few counts support this clonotype. The CDR3 is CASRGGHEQYF. In nucleotides, the CDR3 is TGTGCCAGCAGGGGGGGTCACGAGCAGTACTTC. The chain combines TRBV25-1 with TRBJ2-7; weak D call: TRBD2 (6 bases). The CDR3 loop spans 11 amino acids. The germline V gene encodes CDR1 MGHDK and CDR2 SYGVNS. With 6 bases removed from V and 5 bases from J, the gap between germline ends came to 8 bases.

This clonotype has ten or more counts. This sequence joins TRBV6-5 and TRBJ1-4; 9 bases line up with TRBD1. V lost 6 bases to trimming and J lost 5 bases; unmatched junction nucleotides: 4. This CDR3 is built from 14 residues. CDR1 and CDR2 (germline): MNHEY, SVGAGI. CDR3 nucleotides: TGTGCCAGCAGGGCCGGGACAGGGAATGAAAAACTGTTTTTT. As protein: CASRAGTGNEKLFF.

This clonotype has a count of ten or more. V and J are TRBV21-1 and TRBJ2-1. TRBV21-1 is a pseudogene. This CDR3 has 17 residues. CDR3 amino acids: CASSKEDGLNSYNEQFF. In nucleotides, the CDR3 is TGTGCCAGCAGCAAAGAAGATGGGCTCAACTCCTACAATGAGCAGTTCTTC.

The chain is built from TRBV6-1 and TRBJ1-1; D gene ambiguous. Deletions cut 2 bases from V and 4 bases from J, with 11 bases between. This CDR3 comprises 14 residues. Germline CDR1 MNHNS, CDR2 SASEGT. The CDR3 is CASSEYLAGTEAFF. The CDR3 nucleotides are TGTGCCAGCAGTGAATACCTGGCCGGCACTGAAGCTTTCTTT.

This clonotype has at least ten counts. The chain links TRBV19 to TRBJ2-2; maybe TRBD2 (6 bases). In germline, CDR1 is LNHDA, CDR2 SQIVND (reference sequence). V was trimmed by 3 bases and J by 5 bases, leaving 7 bases between them. CDR3 length equals 13 residues. CDR3 protein: CASSMEGTGELFF. The CDR3, as DNA: TGTGCCAGTAGTATGGAGGGGACCGGGGAGCTGTTTTTT.

The table lists this clonotype with many counts. The V call is TRBV3-1, the J call TRBJ2-3; D is unresolved. CDR3 length equals 13 residues. Looked up from germline, CDR1 is LGHDT and CDR2 is YNNKEL (reference sequence). Trimming removed 4 bases from V and 1 base from J, with 6 bases in between. The chain's CDR3 is CASSPLGTDTQYF. CDR3 DNA sequence: TGTGCCAGCAGCCCCTTAGGCACAGATACGCAGTATTTT.